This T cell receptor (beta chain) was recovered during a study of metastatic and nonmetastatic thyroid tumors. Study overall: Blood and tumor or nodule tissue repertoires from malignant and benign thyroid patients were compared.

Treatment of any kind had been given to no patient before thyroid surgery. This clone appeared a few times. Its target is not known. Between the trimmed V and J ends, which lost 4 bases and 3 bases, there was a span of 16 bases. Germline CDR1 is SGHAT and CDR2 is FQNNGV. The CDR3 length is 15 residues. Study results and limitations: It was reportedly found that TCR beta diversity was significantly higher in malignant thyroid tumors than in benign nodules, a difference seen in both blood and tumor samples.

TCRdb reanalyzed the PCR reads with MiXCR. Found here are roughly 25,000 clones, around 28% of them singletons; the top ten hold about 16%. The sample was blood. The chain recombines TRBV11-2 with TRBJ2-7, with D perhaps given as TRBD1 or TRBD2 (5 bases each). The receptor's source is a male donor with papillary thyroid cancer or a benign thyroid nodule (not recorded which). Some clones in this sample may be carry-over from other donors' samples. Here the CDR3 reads CASSSLMGESYEQYF. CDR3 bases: TGTGCCAGCAGCTCCCTTATGGGGGAGAGCTACGAGCAGTACTTC.